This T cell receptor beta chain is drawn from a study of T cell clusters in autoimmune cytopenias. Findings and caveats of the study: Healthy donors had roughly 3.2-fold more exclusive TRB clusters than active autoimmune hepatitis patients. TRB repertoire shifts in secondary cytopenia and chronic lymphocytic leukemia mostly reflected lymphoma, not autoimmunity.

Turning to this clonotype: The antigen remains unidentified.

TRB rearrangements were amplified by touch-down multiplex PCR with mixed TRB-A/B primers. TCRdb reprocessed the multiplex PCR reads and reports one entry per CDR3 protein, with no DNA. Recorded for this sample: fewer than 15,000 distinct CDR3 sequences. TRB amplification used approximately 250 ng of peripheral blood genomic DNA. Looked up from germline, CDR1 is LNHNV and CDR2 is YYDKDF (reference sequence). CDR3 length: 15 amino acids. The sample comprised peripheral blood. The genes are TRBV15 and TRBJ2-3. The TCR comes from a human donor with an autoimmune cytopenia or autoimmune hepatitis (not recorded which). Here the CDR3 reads CATSRGEAQTDTQYF.